This T cell receptor beta chain was identified during a study of CD8+CD57+ T cells in acquired aplastic anemia. Study-level results: Twenty-nine CD8+ CDR3 sequences were shared between patients and controls. No significant difference in CD8+ Simpson's diversity was found between patients and controls.

V was shortened by 7 bases and J by 6 bases, with 7 bases between the two germline ends. The CDR3 covers 11 residues. Germline CDR1 and CDR2: SNHLY and FYNNEI. Genomic DNA acted as the template from which TCR beta VDJ combination and CDR3 sequence profiling were carried out. TCRdb re-derived calls from the reads in MiXCR, one entry per CDR3 protein. The sample contains 75,000 to 100,000 distinct CDR3 sequences, 65% to 70% of which appear only once. Details on this clonotype: Its antigen is not known.

Previously, flow cytometry had revealed CD8+CD57+ cell expansion in the patients chosen for sequencing. The patients, all of them, had severe acquired aplastic anemia. Sequenced sample: sorted CD4+, CD8+, or CD8+CD57+ T cells (not recorded which) from PBMCs. This chain uses TRBV2 with TRBJ2-1; D remains ambiguous. The clonotype originates from a human donor with aplastic anemia. The CDR3 DNA sequence: TGTGCCAGCACCCTGGCCAATGAGCAGTTCTTC. This codes for CASTLANEQFF.